The T cell receptor (beta chain) described here comes from a study of post-analysis software for immune sequencing data. About this clonotype: Its antigen is undetermined.

Notes on the study in general: Strong co-clustering by F measure was evident for samples that had been prepared in the same batch. Patients carried a handful of TRBV segments more frequently than controls did, and TRBV5-6, TRBV5-1 and TRBV20-1 were among them. In multiple sclerosis, normalized Chao1 diversity was significantly below that of controls.

In germline, CDR1 is SGHTA, CDR2 FQGTGA. CDR3 length: 16 amino acids. V dropped 0 bases and J dropped 2 bases, with 13 bases sitting between them. The library was made from cDNA and included unique molecular identifiers. Some 500,000 cDNA molecules were recovered from an input of 1 to 10 million T cells. In TCRdb, the PCR reads were re-called with MiXCR into one record per CDR3 protein. The sample holds 740,000 or so distinct CDR3 sequences, 53% seen once. The origin of this receptor is a girl between 5 and 17 years old with multiple sclerosis. The chain couples TRBV7-3 to TRBJ1-1; no firm D call. Sequenced input: blood. The CDR3 DNA reads TGTGCCAGCAGCTTAACGTCGGGCACAATCAACACTGAAGCTTTCTTT. Translation: CASSLTSGTINTEAFF.